The present entry profiles one T cell receptor (beta chain) with its context. Trimming removed 0 bases from V and 0 bases from J, with 7 bases in between. CDR1 and CDR2 from the germline V gene are SGDLS and YYNGEE. The CDR3 is made up of 15 amino acids. The entry originates in a study of T cells in Graves' hyperthyroidism and ophthalmopathy. Looking at the study overall: Prior to any treatment, at the point of initial diagnosis, peripheral blood was collected.

Graves' hyperthyroidism was deemed stable given no ophthalmopathy progression within 18 months. Orbital computed tomography, thyroid ultrasound, serum thyroxine and TRAb, and clinical symptoms together informed the diagnoses. PBMCs were sourced from roughly 10 ml fresh peripheral blood. TCR beta CDR3 regions were amplified from RNA transcripts. With the HTBI primer set, the TCR CDR3 went through a first round of RT-PCR. From the multiplex PCR reads, TCRdb called clonotypes with MiXCR, one entry per CDR3 protein. This sample yields roughly 750,000 distinct CDR3 sequences, of which about 16% are seen a single time; approximately 8.4% belongs to the top ten.

This rearrangement joins TRBV9 to TRBJ1-3; D is unresolved. This receptor was obtained from a man aged 18-30 years with Graves' hyperthyroidism. The sample taken for sequencing was blood. This CDR3 is CASSVAPGSGNTIYF. The CDR3 bases are TGTGCCAGCAGCGTAGCGCCAGGCTCTGGAAACACCATATATTTT.